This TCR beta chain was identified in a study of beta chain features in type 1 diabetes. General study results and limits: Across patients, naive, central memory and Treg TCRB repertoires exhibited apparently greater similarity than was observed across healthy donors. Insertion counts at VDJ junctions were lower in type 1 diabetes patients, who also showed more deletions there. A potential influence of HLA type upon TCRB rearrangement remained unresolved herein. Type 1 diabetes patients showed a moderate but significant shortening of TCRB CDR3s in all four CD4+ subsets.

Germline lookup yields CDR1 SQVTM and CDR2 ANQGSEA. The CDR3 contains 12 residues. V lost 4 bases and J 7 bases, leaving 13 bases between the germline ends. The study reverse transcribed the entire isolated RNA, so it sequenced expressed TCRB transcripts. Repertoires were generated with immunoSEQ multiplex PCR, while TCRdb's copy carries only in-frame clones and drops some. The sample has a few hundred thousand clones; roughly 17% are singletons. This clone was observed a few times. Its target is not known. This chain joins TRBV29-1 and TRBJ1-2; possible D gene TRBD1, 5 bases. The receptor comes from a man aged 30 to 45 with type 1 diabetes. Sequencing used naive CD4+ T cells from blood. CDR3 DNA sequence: TGCAGCGTTGTAAAAGGGGCCTCTGGCTACACCTTC. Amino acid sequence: CSVVKGASGYTF. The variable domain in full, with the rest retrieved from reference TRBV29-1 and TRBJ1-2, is SAVISQKPSRDICQRGTSLTIQCQVDSQVTMMFWYRQQPGQSLTLIATANQGSEATYESGFVIDKFPISRPNLTFSTLTVSNMSPEDSSIYLCSVVKGASGYTFGSGTRLTVV.